This entry lists 26 T cell receptor beta chains sequenced from one sample in a study of blood T cell repertoires in COVID-19. Produced via immunoSEQ multiplex PCR; TCRdb's table is partial and in-frame only. The sample holds 50,000 to 85,000 clones, around 93% seen once. The sequencing input was peripheral blood. These receptors were obtained from a human donor in a cohort sampled during active COVID-19.

V is TRBV7-2 and J is TRBJ2-5; TRBD2 might be the D (6 bases). The CDR3 runs to 14 residues. V lost 5 bases and J 5 bases, leaving 15 bases between the germline ends. Per germline, CDR1 SGHTA and CDR2 FQGNSA. CDR3 sequence: CASSQDRGSETQYF. CDR3 DNA: TGTGCCAGCAGCCAAGACCGGGGGAGTGAGACCCAGTACTTC. The whole variable domain, filled in from reference TRBV7-2 and TRBJ2-5, reads GAGVSQSPSNKVTEKGKDVELRCDPISGHTALYWYRQSLGQGLEFLIYFQGNSAPDKSGLPSDRFSAERTGGSVSTLTIQRTQQEDSAVYLCASSQDRGSETQYFGPGTRLLVL.

This chain connects TRBV27 to TRBJ2-1; perhaps TRBD1 as D (6 bases). Germline-derived CDR1 and CDR2 are MNHEY and SMNVEV (reference sequence). Trimming pared 5 bases from V and 7 bases from J, leaving 21 bases between. This CDR3 has 16 amino acids. The chain's CDR3 is CASSAYQGSAGNEQFF. CDR3 bases: TGTGCCAGCAGTGCCTACCAGGGGAGCGCTGGGAATGAGCAGTTCTTC.

The rearrangement joins TRBV6-2 or TRBV6-3 to TRBJ1-4; D is possibly TRBD1 (6 bases). This CDR3 spans 15 amino acids. V lost 1 base and J lost 8, with 14 bases in between. CDR1 MNHEY and CDR2 SVGEGT come from the germline V gene. DNA of the CDR3: TGTGCCAGCAGTTACTTCCCACAGGGCGGCGAAAAACTGTTTTTT. It encodes CASSYFPQGGEKLFF.

The gene calls are TRBV12-5 and TRBJ2-5; D ambiguous. V was trimmed by 1 base and J by 5 bases, leaving 8 bases between them. The germline V gene encodes CDR1 LGHNT and CDR2 FRNRAP. The CDR3 sequence is 13 residues long. CDR3 DNA: TGTGCTAGTGGTTTGGGAGTACCGGAGACCCAGTACTTC. Residues: CASGLGVPETQYF. Full variable domain (missing parts from reference TRBV12-5 and TRBJ2-5): DARVTQTPRHKVTEMGQEVTMRCQPILGHNTVFWYRQTMMQGLELLAYFRNRAPLDDSGMPKDRFSAEMPDATLATLKIQPSEPRDSAVYFCASGLGVPETQYFGPGTRLLVL.

V gene TRBV6-5 combines with J gene TRBJ1-3; D is unclear. Germline V gene data show CDR1 as MNHEY and CDR2 as SVGAGI. Trimming pared 6 bases from V and 0 bases from J, leaving 9 bases between. CDR3 size: 14 residues. CDR3 coding DNA: TGTGCCAGCAGCCGAGAAAGCTCTGGAAACACCATATATTTT. It specifies CASSRESSGNTIYF.

V is TRBV4-2 and J is TRBJ1-4; possible D gene TRBD1, 6 bases. The CDR3 extends over 15 amino acids. V was trimmed by 1 base and J by 5 bases, leaving 11 bases between them. The V gene's germline CDR1 is LGHNA and CDR2 YNFKEQ. CDR3 in amino acids: CASSQVDRSNEKLFF. The CDR3 DNA sequence: TGTGCCAGCAGCCAAGTGGACAGATCGAATGAAAAACTGTTTTTT.

The rearrangement links TRBV28 to TRBJ2-7, with D possibly TRBD2 on 6 matching bases. CDR3 length: 18 residues. Between the trimmed V and J ends, which lost 5 bases and 6 bases, there was a span of 29 bases. Germline CDR1 and CDR2: MDHEN and SYDVKM. The CDR3 protein is CASSGTLGTVWRDSEQYF. CDR3 nucleotides: TGTGCCAGCAGTGGGACCTTAGGTACAGTCTGGCGGGATAGCGAGCAGTACTTC.

This chain uses TRBV3-1 (or the pseudogene TRBV3-2) with TRBJ2-1; the match to TRBD2 covers 9 bases. The CDR3 totals 15 residues. Germline V gene sequence: CDR1 LGHDT, CDR2 YNNKEL (reference sequence). V lost 0 bases, J lost 7 bases, and 4 bases stayed unmatched. CDR3 nucleotide sequence: TGTGCCAGCAGCCAAGAAGGGCTAGCGGGGAATGAGCAGTTCTTC. Translation gives CASSQEGLAGNEQFF.

V and J are TRBV5-4 and TRBJ2-1; a weak D match, TRBD1 (7 bases). CDR3 length equals 15 residues. CDR1 SGHNT and CDR2 YYREEE come from the germline V gene (reference sequence). Trimming shortened V by 1 base and J by 4 bases, and 12 bases separated the two germline ends. In DNA, the CDR3 is TGTGCCAGCAGCTTGCAGGGGGGTGGATACAATGAGCAGTTCTTC. Translated, it gives CASSLQGGGYNEQFF.

This chain connects TRBV11-1 to TRBJ2-7; tentatively, D is TRBD2 (5 bases). Trimming removed 1 base at V and 0 bases at J, with 13 bases between. Germline V gene data show CDR1 as SGHAT and CDR2 as FQDESV (reference sequence). The CDR3 loop spans 16 amino acids. CDR3 DNA: TGTGCCAGCAGCTTAGTCGGTGCGGGCATCTCCTACGAGCAGTACTTC. Encoded protein: CASSLVGAGISYEQYF.

The gene calls are TRBV5-1 and TRBJ2-7, with D uncertain. V was cut by 3 bases and J by 3 bases, with 10 bases left in between. This CDR3 is built from 13 residues. Germline V gene data show CDR1 as SGHRS and CDR2 as YFSETQ. CDR3 in amino acids: CASSSGTFYEQYF. In DNA, the CDR3 is TGCGCCAGCAGCTCCGGTACCTTCTACGAGCAGTACTTC.

J is TRBJ1-2 and V is TRBV7-2; D ambiguous. Trimming stripped 3 bases from V and 3 bases from J, with 11 bases between. The germline V gene has CDR1 SGHTA and CDR2 FQGNSA. There are 14 residues in the CDR3. CDR3 in amino acids: CASSFPGLHYGYTF. The CDR3 nucleotides read TGTGCCAGCAGCTTTCCTGGGCTCCACTATGGCTACACCTTC.

The chain joins TRBV5-4 to TRBJ2-1; 13 nucleotides match TRBD2. Germline assignment: CDR1 SGHNT and CDR2 YYREEE (reference sequence). Losses at the gene ends were 6 bases for V and 8 bases for J; bases not matched to a gene: 5. The CDR3 contains 14 residues. CDR3 bases: TGTGCCAGCAAAGGACTAGCGGGGGACGATGAGCAGTTCTTC. Encoded protein: CASKGLAGDDEQFF.

As concerns this clone: The germline gene is not matched at one end of the junction; a read error may be the cause. J is TRBJ1-3 and V is TRBV9; D is unresolved. This CDR3 has 15 amino acids. The germline V gene encodes CDR1 SGDLS and CDR2 YYNGEE. CDR3 loop: CVSSVTSSSGNTIYF. CDR3 DNA: TGTGTCAGCAGCGTAACGTCTAGCTCTGGAAACACCATATATTTT.

This rearrangement joins TRBV9 to TRBJ2-1, with D possibly matching TRBD1 (5 bases). There are 14 residues in the CDR3. V was trimmed by 0 bases and J by 10 bases, leaving 14 bases between them. Germline CDR1 is SGDLS and CDR2 is YYNGEE. This CDR3 reads CASSVDRGRGEQFF. The CDR3 DNA is TGTGCCAGCAGCGTAGATCGAGGTAGGGGAGAGCAGTTCTTC.

Here the CDR3 DNA reads TGTGCCAGCAGCTTGCTAGGCTATGGCTACACCTTC. It encodes CASSLLGYGYTF. V is TRBV5-6 and J is TRBJ1-2; D not resolved. The CDR3 length is 12 residues. Germline V gives CDR1 SGHDT, CDR2 YYEEEE. Trimming stripped 1 base from V and 4 bases from J, with 5 bases between.

The rearrangement uses TRBV28 and TRBJ1-5; the match to TRBD1 covers 8 bases. Germline loops: CDR1 MDHEN, CDR2 SYDVKM. Unmatched junction bases numbered 11, after V lost 5 bases and J lost 5 bases. The CDR3 runs 16 residues. This CDR3 is CASSPNSGGRDQPQHF. CDR3 nucleotides: TGTGCCAGCAGTCCCAACTCAGGGGGCAGGGATCAGCCCCAGCATTTT.

This clone showed up just a few times. V usage is TRBV7-9 and J usage is TRBJ1-4; D remains unclear. In germline, CDR1 is SEHNR, CDR2 FQNEAQ (reference sequence). V gave up 1 base and J gave up 4 bases, with 7 bases separating them. The CDR3 has 14 residues. The CDR3 coding sequence is TGTGCCAGCAGCTTAGTGGAGGTTAATGAAAAACTGTTTTTT. Its protein is CASSLVEVNEKLFF.

J is TRBJ1-5 and V is TRBV19, with TRBD1 as a possible D gene (6 bases). In germline, CDR1 is LNHDA, CDR2 SQIVND (reference sequence). The CDR3 is 16 residues long. The V end was cut by 3 bases, the J end by 1 base, with 13 bases between. CDR3 coding DNA: TGTGCCAGTAGTATTGGAGGGGGGGCGAGCAATCAGCCCCAGCATTTT. It specifies CASSIGGGASNQPQHF.

The rearrangement uses TRBV27 and TRBJ2-1, with TRBD1 matching over 8 bases. CDR1 and CDR2 (germline): MNHEY, SMNVEV (reference sequence). After removal of 5 bases from V and 7 bases from J, the junction contained 13 bases not matched to a gene. The CDR3 is 16 amino acids. The CDR3 reads CASSPTLGQVGNEQFF. As DNA, the CDR3 is TGTGCCAGCAGTCCAACTTTGGGACAGGTGGGGAATGAGCAGTTCTTC.

DNA of the CDR3: TGTGCCAGCAGCTTAGAAGAGAGGTCCGGGGAGCTGTTTTTT. Translating it yields CASSLEERSGELFF. The chain carries TRBV11-3 and TRBJ2-2; D is ambiguous. The CDR3 totals 14 residues. V shed 0 bases and J shed 6 bases, with 8 bases lying between them. Germline CDR1 reads SGHNT; CDR2 reads YENEEA.

The chain couples TRBV4-3 to TRBJ2-1; 7 nucleotides line up with TRBD2. CDR3 length: 16 residues. After removal of 4 bases from V and 8 bases from J, the junction contained 14 bases not matched to a gene. In germline, CDR1 is LGHNA, CDR2 YSLEER. CDR3 sequence (DNA): TGCGCCAGCAGCCTCGACCCCGGGACTAACTTTGATGAGCAGTTCTTC. It translates to CASSLDPGTNFDEQFF.

This chain uses TRBV5-1 with TRBJ2-1, with a tentative D call TRBD1 (6 bases). The CDR3 is made up of 14 amino acids. CDR1 SGHRS and CDR2 YFSETQ come from the germline V gene. V was pared by 0 bases and J by 7 bases, with 11 bases between. The CDR3 is CASSLGGRGNEQFF. The CDR3 coding sequence is TGCGCCAGCAGCTTGGGGGGGCGCGGGAATGAGCAGTTCTTC.

The chain is built from TRBV28 and TRBJ2-7, with 12 bases identical to TRBD2. V trimming: 6 bases; J trimming: 0 bases; junction bases outside the gene matches: 12. The CDR3 contains 18 residues. CDR1 and CDR2 (germline): MDHEN, SYDVKM. The CDR3 DNA follows: TGTGCCAGCAGCCCGGTCGATACTAGCGGGGGGATCTCCTACGAGCAGTACTTC. As protein: CASSPVDTSGGISYEQYF. The whole variable domain, remainder taken from reference TRBV28 and TRBJ2-7, is DVKVTQSSRYLVKRTGEKVFLECVQDMDHENMFWYRQDPGLGLRLIYFSYDVKMKEKGDIPEGYSVSREKKERFSLILESASTNQTSMYLCASSPVDTSGGISYEQYFGPGTRLTVT.

The chain couples TRBV6-1 to TRBJ1-2; TRBD1 agrees at 7 bases. V was pared by 3 bases and J by 6 bases, with 13 bases of the junction left unmatched. CDR1 MNHNS and CDR2 SASEGT come from the germline V gene. The CDR3 totals 16 residues. The CDR3 loop is CASSEADRVPRDGYTF. CDR3 sequence (DNA): TGTGCCAGCAGTGAGGCCGACAGGGTTCCTCGGGATGGCTACACCTTC.

This sequence joins TRBV5-1 and TRBJ2-1; 12 bases fit TRBD2. J gave up 5 bases and V 5 bases, and 14 bases lay outside the gene matches. The germline V gene has CDR1 SGHRS and CDR2 YFSETQ. The CDR3 length is 18 residues. This CDR3 is CASSRLAGAPNYNNEQFF. The CDR3 DNA is TGCGCCAGCAGTAGACTAGCGGGGGCCCCGAACTACAACAATGAGCAGTTCTTC. The variable domain in full, completed from reference TRBV5-1 and TRBJ2-1, reads KAGVTQTPRYLIKTRGQQVTLSCSPISGHRSVSWYQQTPGQGLQFLFEYFSETQRNKGNFPGRFSGRQFSNSRSEMNVSTLELGDSALYLCASSRLAGAPNYNNEQFFGPGTRLTVL.